A single sample is the source of the 13 T cell receptor beta chains below, sequenced in a study of T-cell reconstitution after alpha-beta-depleted transplantation in children (TCRdb year 2016). Library method: PCR. The instrument given in TCRdb is Illumina HiSeq 2500. TCR library preparation used molecular barcoding, with unique molecular identifiers applied to normalize quantification of the TCRbeta repertoire. TCRdb took the public reads, trimmed them with fastp at Q25, ran MiXCR for clone calling and kept in-frame beta chains. Records with the same CDR3 protein are collapsed into one entry carrying the most frequent genes and DNA. This sample is represented by about 610,000 distinct CDR3 sequences; over 9.5% of them were singletons. The ten largest clones capture approximately 4.1% of the sample. The material was PBMCs from the stem cell graft donor, obtained from the stem cell graft. The receptors stem from a human donor who donated a stem cell graft to a child with acute myeloid leukemia.

This clonotype was detected ten times or more. The chain joins TRBV5-1 to TRBJ2-1; 13 nucleotides align to TRBD2. CDR1 and CDR2 from the germline V gene are SGHRS and YFSETQ. V lost 3 bases, J lost 7 bases, and 7 bases stayed unmatched. The CDR3 extends over 16 amino acids. Here the CDR3 reads CASSSTLAGGRNEQFF. The CDR3 DNA follows: TGCGCCAGCAGCTCCACACTAGCGGGAGGGCGGAATGAGCAGTTCTTC. The complete variable domain, with remaining parts taken from reference TRBV5-1 and TRBJ2-1, reads KAGVTQTPRYLIKTRGQQVTLSCSPISGHRSVSWYQQTPGQGLQFLFEYFSETQRNKGNFPGRFSGRQFSNSRSEMNVSTLELGDSALYLCASSSTLAGGRNEQFFGPGTRLTVL.

The rearrangement uses TRBV30 and TRBJ2-7, with 7 bases identical to TRBD1. Germline V lookup: CDR1 GTSNPN, CDR2 SVGIG (reference sequence). The CDR3 runs to 14 residues. With V trimmed by 6 bases and J by 2 bases, 10 bases remained unmatched. The CDR3 is CACVTDRSPYEQYF. Here the CDR3 DNA reads TGTGCCTGCGTCACGGACAGGTCCCCCTACGAGCAGTACTTC.

This chain connects TRBV19 to TRBJ2-1, with 13 bases aligning to TRBD2. Germline V gene sequence: CDR1 LNHDA, CDR2 SQIVND (reference sequence). The CDR3 sequence is 15 residues long. After removal of 7 bases from V and 6 bases from J, the junction contained 6 bases not matched to a gene. The CDR3 spells CASKSGTSGTNEQFF. In nucleotides, the CDR3 is TGTGCCAGTAAATCCGGGACTAGCGGGACCAATGAGCAGTTCTTC.

In its sample, this clonotype was seen many times. V is TRBV20-1 and J is TRBJ1-5; perhaps TRBD1 as D (5 bases). Trimming took off 2 bases at V and 1 base at J, with 12 bases between the two ends. CDR3 length: 15 amino acids. Germline assignment: CDR1 DFQATT and CDR2 SNEGSKA (reference sequence). The CDR3: CSARSGGGSNQPQHF. CDR3 sequence (DNA): TGCAGTGCTAGATCGGGGGGAGGGAGCAATCAGCCCCAGCATTTT.

This clonotype was seen ten or more times. In DNA form, the CDR3 reads TGCAGTGCGCCGGTGTTCGAGCGGGGGGGGCATGAGCAGTTCTTC. Translating it yields CSAPVFERGGHEQFF. The chain recombines TRBV20-1 with TRBJ2-1, with TRBD2 matching 10 bases. The CDR3 contains 15 residues. With V trimmed by 6 bases and J by 8 bases, 13 bases remained unmatched. CDR1 and CDR2 (germline): DFQATT, SNEGSKA (reference sequence).

This clonotype was counted many times. This chain links TRBV29-1 with TRBJ2-7, with a tentative D call TRBD1 (6 bases). Trimming left V 4 bases short and J 0 bases short, with 10 bases between. Germline V lookup: CDR1 SQVTM, CDR2 ANQGSEA. This CDR3 contains 13 residues. CDR3 loop: CSVGQGPSYEQYF. The CDR3, as DNA: TGCAGCGTTGGCCAGGGGCCCTCCTACGAGCAGTACTTC.

This clonotype was observed many times. This chain connects TRBV12-3 or TRBV12-4 to TRBJ2-3; D unclear. The CDR3 loop spans 12 amino acids. The germline V and J ends were trimmed by 4 bases and 4 bases, with 6 bases remaining between them. The CDR3 loop is CASSSRADTQYF. The DNA of the CDR3 is TGTGCCAGCAGTTCCCGGGCAGATACGCAGTATTTT.

V usage is TRBV14 and J usage is TRBJ1-1; D is possibly TRBD1 (5 bases). Germline V gene sequence: CDR1 SGHDN, CDR2 FVKESK. V was shortened by 2 bases and J by 7 bases, with 11 bases between the two germline ends. The CDR3 loop spans 13 amino acids. CDR3 nucleotide sequence: TGTGCCAGCAGCCAAAATCGAAGGGGTGAAGCTTTCTTT. This encodes CASSQNRRGEAFF.

This clonotype has more than one count but fewer than ten. The V call is TRBV3-1, the J call TRBJ2-7; D remains unclear. V was clipped by 1 base and J by 6 bases, with 10 bases between them. Germline CDR1 reads LGHDT; CDR2 reads YNNKEL (reference sequence). The CDR3 contains 13 residues. CDR3 residues: CASSQGSGGEQYF. CDR3 sequence (DNA): TGTGCCAGCAGCCAAGGTTCGGGTGGCGAGCAGTACTTC.

This clonotype was seen ten or more times. This sequence joins TRBV7-2 and TRBJ2-2; D is unclear. With 5 bases removed from V and 0 bases from J, the gap between germline ends came to 7 bases. Germline lookup yields CDR1 SGHTA and CDR2 FQGNSA. The length of the CDR3 is 14 residues. CDR3 sequence (DNA): TGTGCCAGCAGCCCCTACACGAACACCGGGGAGCTGTTTTTT. It encodes CASSPYTNTGELFF.

This clonotype was recorded a few times. The chain employs TRBV3-1 and TRBJ2-5; D is possibly TRBD2 (6 bases). The CDR3 has 18 amino acids. V dropped 0 bases and J dropped 1 base, with 18 bases sitting between them. The germline CDR1 and CDR2 sequences are LGHDT and YNNKEL (reference sequence). The CDR3 DNA reads as TGTGCCAGCAGCCAAGATCTTGGCGGGGACCTTACCCAAGAGACCCAGTACTTC. This gives the protein CASSQDLGGDLTQETQYF.

This sequence joins TRBV5-1 and TRBJ2-7; D is uncertain. The germline V gene encodes CDR1 SGHRS and CDR2 YFSETQ. The CDR3 has 11 amino acids. The V gene lost 4 bases and the J gene lost 5 bases, with 7 bases spanning the gap. The CDR3 DNA sequence: TGCGCCAGCAGCCAAGAGGACGAGCAGTACTTC. It encodes CASSQEDEQYF.

The rearrangement links TRBV28 to TRBJ2-1; TRBD2 might be the D (7 bases). The CDR3 covers 16 residues. The germline gives CDR1 MDHEN, CDR2 SYDVKM. Trimming left V 4 bases short and J 3 bases short, with 16 bases between. The CDR3, as DNA: TGTGCCAGCAGTTCAGGAAGGGGAGGGGGCTACAATGAGCAGTTCTTC. Residues: CASSSGRGGGYNEQFF.